What follows is one T cell receptor (beta chain) and its context. The antigen remains undetermined. This may arise from a read error, as a much more abundant clone is one base away. The sample is drawn from a study of blood T cells in healthy people across ages. General study findings and limits: Naive and antigen-experienced cells could not be conclusively compared, given unsorted PBMCs.

The junction had 18 bases not matched to a gene; V was cut back by 6 bases and J by 11 bases. CDR1 is MNHEY and CDR2 is SVGEGT in the germline V gene. The CDR3 is 15 amino acids. There were at least 5.5 micrograms of total RNA extracted from every sample. A sample-barcoded 5' primer and a J-beta primer mix were used in a second PCR of roughly 6 to 11 cycles. MiXCR, applied by TCRdb to the 5' RACE reads, yields one record per CDR3 protein. Among roughly 640,000 distinct CDR3 sequences, roughly 30% were seen once, and the ten largest hold around 16%. The sequenced material came from blood. The receptor's source is a woman of 80 years or more in good health. The V call is TRBV6-2 or TRBV6-3, the J call TRBJ2-5; 7 positions agree with TRBD1. The CDR3 coding sequence is TGTGCCAGCAGCCCGAGGGGGCCCGGCTACAATGAGCAGTACTTC. It encodes CASSPRGPGYNEQYF.